This T cell receptor beta chain appears in the sequencing data of a study of blood T cell repertoires in COVID-19. Germline CDR1 MNHNS, CDR2 SASEGT. The CDR3 has 14 amino acids. The V gene lost 1 base and the J gene lost 0 bases, with 7 bases spanning the gap. Donors of Cohort 3 who recovered were those that had two negative PCRs, clearance, or symptom resolution. Produced via immunoSEQ multiplex PCR; TCRdb's table is partial and in-frame only. Of more than 250,000 clones in the sample, approximately 86% were seen once. This receptor was identified in a young woman who had recovered from COVID-19. Sequencing used PBMCs or T cells enriched from blood (not recorded which). This chain connects TRBV6-1 to TRBJ2-7; D uncertain. The CDR3 region is CASSEVWSSYEQYF. The CDR3 nucleotides are TGTGCCAGCAGTGAAGTATGGAGCTCCTACGAGCAGTACTTC.